These 23 T cell receptor beta chains came from one sample sequenced in a study of T cells in Graves' hyperthyroidism and ophthalmopathy. Researchers took RNA transcripts and amplified the TCR beta CDR3 regions from them. With the HTBI primer set, the TCR CDR3 went through a first round of RT-PCR. TCRdb re-called the multiplex PCR reads with MiXCR, one entry per CDR3 protein. The sample lists some 140,000 distinct CDR3 sequences, approximately 24% occurring once. Source material: blood. The receptors were gathered from a woman aged 50 to 65 with Graves' hyperthyroidism that later progressed to Graves' ophthalmopathy.

This clonotype appeared many times. This chain joins TRBV2 and TRBJ1-2; 9 bases are shared with TRBD1. The CDR3 contains 13 residues. Germline loops: CDR1 SNHLY, CDR2 FYNNEI. V shed 5 bases and J 3 bases; nucleotides not matched to a gene: 1. CDR3 sequence: CASSRDRDYGYTF. In DNA, the CDR3 is TGTGCCAGCAGTAGGGACAGGGACTATGGCTACACCTTC.

This clonotype was observed at least ten times. The V and J genes are TRBV7-2 and TRBJ2-2, with TRBD2 matching 10 bases. The germline gives CDR1 SGHTA, CDR2 FQGNSA. CDR3 size: 18 residues. The ends lost 5 bases at V and 6 bases at J; junction bases unmatched: 15. The CDR3 nucleotides are TGTGCCAGCAGCCCACGCCGTTGGGCTAGCGGGAGTCCCGGGGAGCTGTTTTTT. Protein sequence: CASSPRRWASGSPGELFF.

This clonotype has more than one count but fewer than ten. The chain combines TRBV24-1 with TRBJ2-3; 10 bases agree with TRBD2. After removal of 4 bases from V and 6 bases from J, the junction contained 6 bases not matched to a gene. Germline assignment: CDR1 KGHDR and CDR2 SFDVKD. The CDR3 sequence is 15 residues long. This chain's CDR3 is CATSESGRARDTQYF. CDR3 nucleotide sequence: TGTGCCACCAGTGAGAGCGGGAGGGCCCGGGATACGCAGTATTTT.

This chain joins TRBV7-8 and TRBJ2-1; 15 bases fit TRBD2. The CDR3 sequence is 19 residues long. The germline V gene encodes CDR1 SGHVS and CDR2 FQNEAQ. V gave up 10 bases and J gave up 8 bases; unmatched junction bases: 21. The CDR3 region is CANLGGGQGTSGRFYEQFF. Here the CDR3 DNA reads TGTGCCAACCTCGGGGGGGGACAGGGGACTAGCGGGAGGTTCTATGAGCAGTTCTTC.

This clonotype was detected many times. The chain links TRBV5-1 to TRBJ2-3; D is uncertain. Germline CDR1 and CDR2: SGHRS and YFSETQ. Deletions cut 0 bases from V and 0 bases from J, with 11 bases between. This CDR3 is built from 16 residues. CDR3: CASSLAGRSSTDTQYF. The CDR3 DNA sequence: TGCGCCAGCAGCTTGGCGGGCAGGTCTAGCACAGATACGCAGTATTTT.

Note on this clonotype: A much more abundant neighbour one base away suggests this may be a read error. The chain uses TRBV12-3 or TRBV12-4 and TRBJ1-6; D might be TRBD1 (6 bases). The V end was cut by 7 bases, the J end by 6 bases, with 13 bases between. The CDR3 runs to 14 residues. The CDR3 coding sequence is TGTGCCAGCATCTGGGGGGGGCCTAATTCACCCCTCCACTTT. Translated, it gives CASIWGGPNSPLHF.

The rearrangement joins TRBV13 to TRBJ1-1; D gene ambiguous. Germline V gene data show CDR1 as PRHDT and CDR2 as FYEKMQ (reference sequence). There are 16 residues in the CDR3. Trimming took off 0 bases at V and 1 base at J, with 12 bases between the two ends. The CDR3: CASSLGGAGGNTEAFF. DNA of the CDR3: TGTGCCAGCAGCTTAGGGGGAGCAGGAGGGAACACTGAAGCTTTCTTT.

This clonotype was counted at least ten times. The rearrangement joins TRBV4-1 to TRBJ1-6; TRBD1 is a possible D gene (5 bases). Trimming removed 1 base at V and 5 bases at J, with 6 bases between. CDR1 is MGHRA, CDR2 YSYEKL, per germline. The CDR3 is 14 residues long. The CDR3 nucleotides read TGCGCCAGCAGCCAAGGACAGAATAATTCACCCCTCCACTTT. Translated: CASSQGQNNSPLHF.

The V and J genes are TRBV19 and TRBJ2-5; 10 bases agree with TRBD2. Germline CDR1 reads LNHDA; CDR2 reads SQIVND (reference sequence). The J segment lost 0 bases and the V segment lost 5 bases, leaving 6 bases of the junction unmatched. The CDR3 sequence is 16 residues long. The CDR3 coding sequence is TGTGCCAGTAGTCCCAGCGGACTAGCGGACCAAGAGACCCAGTACTTC. It is translated as CASSPSGLADQETQYF.

J is TRBJ2-5 and V is TRBV28; D is uncertain. V gave up 6 bases and J gave up 1 base, with 6 bases separating them. Per the germline V gene, CDR1 is MDHEN and CDR2 is SYDVKM. The CDR3 length is 12 residues. CDR3 in amino acids: CASRTFQETQYF. The CDR3, as DNA: TGTGCCAGCAGGACCTTCCAAGAGACCCAGTACTTC. Using reference TRBV28 and TRBJ2-5 for the parts outside the CDR3, the full variable domain is DVKVTQSSRYLVKRTGEKVFLECVQDMDHENMFWYRQDPGLGLRLIYFSYDVKMKEKGDIPEGYSVSREKKERFSLILESASTNQTSMYLCASRTFQETQYFGPGTRLLVL.

The chain carries TRBV6-1 and TRBJ1-2; D is possibly TRBD1 (5 bases). Trimming took off 7 bases at V and 8 bases at J, with 17 bases between the two ends. CDR1 MNHNS and CDR2 SASEGT come from the germline V gene. There are 13 residues in the CDR3. CDR3 in amino acids: CASTPGRPMGYTF. The CDR3 DNA reads as TGTGCCAGCACCCCGGGACGGCCTATGGGCTACACCTTC.

The chain carries TRBV28 and TRBJ1-5; no definite D call. The V gene's germline CDR1 is MDHEN and CDR2 SYDVKM. Trimming took off 5 bases at V and 0 bases at J, with 11 bases between the two ends. CDR3 length: 15 residues. This chain's CDR3 is CASSQTVDSNQPQHF. The CDR3 DNA follows: TGTGCCAGCAGTCAGACGGTAGATAGCAATCAGCCCCAGCATTTT. Full variable domain (outside the CDR3, taken from reference TRBV28 and TRBJ1-5): DVKVTQSSRYLVKRTGEKVFLECVQDMDHENMFWYRQDPGLGLRLIYFSYDVKMKEKGDIPEGYSVSREKKERFSLILESASTNQTSMYLCASSQTVDSNQPQHFGDGTRLSIL.

At least ten counts were recorded for this clonotype. The chain is built from TRBV18 and TRBJ2-3; possible D gene TRBD2, 6 bases. The CDR3 contains 13 residues. V lost 5 bases and J lost 0, with 6 bases in between. The germline V gene has CDR1 KGHSH and CDR2 LQKENI. CDR3 sequence reads: CASSGGSTDTQYF. In nucleotides, the CDR3 is TGTGCCAGCTCAGGAGGGAGCACAGATACGCAGTATTTT. Combining the CDR3 with reference TRBV18 and TRBJ2-3 gives the whole variable domain NAGVMQNPRHLVRRRGQEARLRCSPMKGHSHVYWYRQLPEEGLKFMVYLQKENIIDESGMPKERFSAEFPKEGPSILRIQQVVRGDSAAYFCASSGGSTDTQYFGPGTRLTVL.

This clonotype was detected many times. The J gene is TRBJ2-7, the V gene TRBV9; possibly TRBD2 for D (5 bases). The germline V gene has CDR1 SGDLS and CDR2 YYNGEE. V was clipped by 0 bases and J by 2 bases, with 12 bases between them. The CDR3 is 15 residues long. The CDR3 nucleotides read TGTGCCAGCAGCGTAGATGAGGGAAGGCCCTACGAGCAGTACTTC. Amino acid sequence: CASSVDEGRPYEQYF.

This clonotype came up a few times. This chain's CDR3 is CASSLQGPNEQYF. CDR3 in DNA: TGCGCCAGCAGCCTACAGGGACCCAACGAGCAGTACTTC. The V and J genes are TRBV4-1 and TRBJ2-7, with TRBD1 as a possible D gene (6 bases). Germline CDR1 and CDR2: MGHRA and YSYEKL. V lost 4 bases and J 5 bases, leaving 12 bases between the germline ends. This CDR3 is built from 13 residues.

The chain joins TRBV7-8 to TRBJ2-1; 10 bases fit TRBD2. Per the germline V gene, CDR1 is SGHVS and CDR2 is FQNEAQ. V lost 1 base and J lost 4; bases outside the gene matches: 4. This CDR3 spans 16 amino acids. CDR3 DNA: TGTGCCAGCAGCTTAGTAGCGGGAGGCTATTACAATGAGCAGTTCTTC. It yields the protein CASSLVAGGYYNEQFF. Supplemented by reference TRBV7-8 and TRBJ2-1, the full variable domain reads GAGVSQSPRYKVAKRGQDVALRCDPISGHVSLFWYQQALGQGPEFLTYFQNEAQLDKSGLPSDRFFAERPEGSVSTLKIQRTQQEDSAVYLCASSLVAGGYYNEQFFGPGTRLTVL.

The chain combines TRBV6-2 or TRBV6-3 with TRBJ2-4; D unclear. Germline V gives CDR1 MNHEY, CDR2 SVGEGT. The V end was cut by 0 bases, the J end by 1 base, with 13 bases between. The CDR3 is 17 amino acids. CDR3 residues: CASSYSTALLAKNIQYF. The CDR3 DNA is TGTGCCAGCAGTTACTCGACTGCGCTGCTGGCCAAAAACATTCAGTACTTC.

J is TRBJ2-6 and V is TRBV25-1; D is perhaps TRBD2 (6 bases). CDR3 length: 18 amino acids. Trimming took 1 base from V and 0 from J, leaving 13 bases between them. CDR1 is MGHDK, CDR2 SYGVNS, per germline. The CDR3 DNA is TGTGCCAGCAGTGAATCGGGGGAAGCGACCTCTGGGGCCAACGTCCTGACTTTC. Translating gives CASSESGEATSGANVLTF.

This clonotype has ten or more counts. CDR3 DNA: TGTGCCAGCAGCTTAGGACAGTTACCCTACGAGCAGTACTTC. Protein: CASSLGQLPYEQYF. V is TRBV7-9 and J is TRBJ2-7; TRBD1 might be the D (5 bases). The germline CDR1 and CDR2 sequences are SEHNR and FQNEAQ (reference sequence). The length of the CDR3 is 14 residues. V lost 1 base and J 2 bases, leaving 9 bases between the germline ends.

The chain uses TRBV9 and TRBJ2-3; a possible D gene is TRBD2 (6 bases). Trimming left V 0 bases short and J 0 bases short, with 8 bases between. This CDR3 is built from 15 residues. From germline, CDR1 is SGDLS and CDR2 YYNGEE. The CDR3 DNA reads as TGTGCCAGCAGCGTAGTCAGCGGGAGCACAGATACGCAGTATTTT. Its translation: CASSVVSGSTDTQYF. Filled out from reference TRBV9 and TRBJ2-3, the complete variable domain reads DSGVTQTPKHLITATGQRVTLRCSPRSGDLSVYWYQQSLDQGLQFLIQYYNGEERAKGNILERFSAQQFPDLHSELNLSSLELGDSALYFCASSVVSGSTDTQYFGPGTRLTVL.

This clonotype has more than one count but fewer than ten. The chain links TRBV5-8 to TRBJ2-7, with 10 bases identical to TRBD2. The CDR3 consists of 15 residues. Per germline, CDR1 SGHTS and CDR2 YDEGEE. V was clipped by 4 bases and J by 2 bases; unmatched bases: 6. The CDR3 reads CASSTSGTSAYEQYF. As DNA, the CDR3 is TGTGCCAGCAGCACCTCCGGGACTAGCGCCTACGAGCAGTACTTC. Full variable domain (rest looked up from reference TRBV5-8 and TRBJ2-7): EAGVTQSPTHLIKTRGQQATLRCSPISGHTSVYWYQQALGLGLQFLLWYDEGEERNRGNFPPRFSGRQFPNYSSELNVNALELEDSALYLCASSTSGTSAYEQYFGPGTRLTVT.

This clonotype has at least ten counts. The genes are TRBV30 and TRBJ2-7; D possibly uses TRBD1 or TRBD2 (6 bases each). Germline lookup yields CDR1 GTSNPN and CDR2 SVGIG (reference sequence). V was trimmed by 4 bases and J by 9 bases, leaving 25 bases between them. The CDR3 is made up of 15 amino acids. The CDR3 DNA follows: TGTGCCTGGAACCGCCTGGACTTAGGGGGGAAACGGCAGTACTTC. Its translation: CAWNRLDLGGKRQYF. The whole variable domain, filled in from reference TRBV30 and TRBJ2-7, reads SQTIHQWPATLVQPVGSPLSLECTVEGTSNPNLYWYRQAAGRGLQLLFYSVGIGQISSEVPQNLSASRPQDRQFILSSKKLLLSDSGFYLCAWNRLDLGGKRQYFGPGTRLTVT.

This chain links TRBV7-9 with TRBJ2-7; D is perhaps TRBD2 (6 bases). The length of the CDR3 is 14 residues. Germline V gene data show CDR1 as SEHNR and CDR2 as FQNEAQ (reference sequence). V dropped 1 base and J dropped 2 bases, with 9 bases sitting between them. This CDR3 reads CASSLGRGTYEQYF. The CDR3 DNA is TGTGCCAGCAGCTTAGGCCGGGGGACCTACGAGCAGTACTTC.